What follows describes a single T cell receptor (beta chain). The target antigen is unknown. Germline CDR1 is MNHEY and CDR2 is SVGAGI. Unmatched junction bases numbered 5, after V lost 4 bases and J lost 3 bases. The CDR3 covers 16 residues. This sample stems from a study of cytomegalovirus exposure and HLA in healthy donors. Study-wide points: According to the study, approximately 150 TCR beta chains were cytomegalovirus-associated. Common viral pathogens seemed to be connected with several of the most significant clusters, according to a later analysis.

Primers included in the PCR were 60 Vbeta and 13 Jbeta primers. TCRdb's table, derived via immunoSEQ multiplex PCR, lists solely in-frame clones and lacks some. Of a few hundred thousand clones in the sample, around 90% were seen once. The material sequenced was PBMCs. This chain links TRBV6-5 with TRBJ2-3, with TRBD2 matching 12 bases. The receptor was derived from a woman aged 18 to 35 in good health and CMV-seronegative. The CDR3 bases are TGTGCCAGCAGTTTCGAGACTAGCGGGGGAACAGATACGCAGTATTTT. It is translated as CASSFETSGGTDTQYF.